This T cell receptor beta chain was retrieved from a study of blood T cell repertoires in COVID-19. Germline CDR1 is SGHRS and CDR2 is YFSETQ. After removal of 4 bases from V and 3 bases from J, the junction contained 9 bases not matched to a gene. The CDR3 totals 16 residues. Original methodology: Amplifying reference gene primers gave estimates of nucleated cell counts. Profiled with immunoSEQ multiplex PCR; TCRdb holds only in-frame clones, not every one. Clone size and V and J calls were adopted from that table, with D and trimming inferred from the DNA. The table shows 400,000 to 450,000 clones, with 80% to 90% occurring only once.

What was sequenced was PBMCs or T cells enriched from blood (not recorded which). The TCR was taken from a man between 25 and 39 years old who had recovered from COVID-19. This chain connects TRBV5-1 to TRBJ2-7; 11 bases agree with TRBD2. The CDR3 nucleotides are TGCGCCAGCAGCGGAGGGACTAGCGGATCACTCTACGAGCAGTACTTC. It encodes CASSGGTSGSLYEQYF.